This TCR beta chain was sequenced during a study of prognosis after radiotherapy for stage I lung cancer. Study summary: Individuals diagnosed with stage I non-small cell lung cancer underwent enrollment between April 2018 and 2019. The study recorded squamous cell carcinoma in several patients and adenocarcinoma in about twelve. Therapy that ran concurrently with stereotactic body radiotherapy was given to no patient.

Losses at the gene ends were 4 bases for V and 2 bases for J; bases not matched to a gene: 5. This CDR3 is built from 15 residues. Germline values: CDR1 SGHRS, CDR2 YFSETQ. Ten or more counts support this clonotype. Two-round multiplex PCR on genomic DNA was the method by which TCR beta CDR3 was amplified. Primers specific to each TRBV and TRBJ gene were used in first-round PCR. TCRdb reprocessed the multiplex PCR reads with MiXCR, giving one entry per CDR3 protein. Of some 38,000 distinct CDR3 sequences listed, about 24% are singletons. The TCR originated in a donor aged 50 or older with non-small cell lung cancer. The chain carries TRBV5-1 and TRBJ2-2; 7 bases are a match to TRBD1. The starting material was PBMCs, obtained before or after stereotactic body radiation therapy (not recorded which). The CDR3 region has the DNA TGCGCCAGCAGCCACCGGGACAGCAACACCGGGGAGCTGTTTTTT. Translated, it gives CASSHRDSNTGELFF.